The entry that follows covers one T cell receptor (beta chain) sequence. Its antigen is still unknown. The data were taken from a study of CD8 T cells in ankylosing spondylitis. The V and J ends lost 5 bases and 0 bases respectively, with 11 bases between them. CDR3 length: 14 amino acids. Germline-derived CDR1 and CDR2 are DFQATT and SNEGSKA (reference sequence). Quantitative 5'-RACE was performed with molecular barcodes, and it yielded the TCR beta libraries. One entry per CDR3 protein results from TCRdb running MiXCR on the 5' RACE reads. In the table there are a few hundred thousand distinct CDR3 sequences, 20% to 25% of which are singletons. Study-wide results and limits: With a CD8+ phenotype, disease-linked clones were relatively rare in peripheral blood. In ankylosing spondylitis blood, a motif of several highly homologous TCR beta variants appeared characteristic. As reported, disease-linked clones showed significant enrichment in matched ankylosing spondylitis synovial fluid. In reactive arthritis synovial fluid and blood, some motif variants had been reported before.

This TCR derives from a male donor with ankylosing spondylitis. The genes are TRBV20-1 and TRBJ2-4; TRBD1 might be the D (6 bases). Sequenced: blood, either unsorted or a sorted T cell fraction (not recorded which). The CDR3 DNA is TGCAGTGCTTTACAGGGAATAGCCAAAAACATTCAGTACTTC. It yields the protein CSALQGIAKNIQYF.